This TCR beta chain emerged from a study of blood T cell repertoires in COVID-19. Whole-study context: Samples came from the United States, Italy and Spain, spanning acute and convalescent COVID-19. Sample material is recorded as cDNA or gDNA derived from T cells, B-cell-depleted T cells, or PBMCs.

As originally analysed: The authors estimated nucleated cell counts from reference gene primer amplification. Clones were sequenced by immunoSEQ multiplex PCR, and TCRdb holds only the in-frame ones, with some missing. The V and J calls and the clone size are those of that table, but D and trimming were determined from the DNA. The table includes roughly 700,000 clones, over 80% detected once. The CDR3 totals 13 residues. V was cut by 7 bases and J by 1 base, with 11 bases left in between. CDR1 MNHEY and CDR2 SMNVEV come from the germline V gene (reference sequence). Material for sequencing was peripheral blood. The TCR was taken from a woman under 30 with acute or convalescent COVID-19. The chain links TRBV27 to TRBJ2-7; TRBD2 is a possible D gene (7 bases). CDR3 DNA: TGTGCCAGCAAAAGGGGGGGGTCCTACGAGCAGTACTTC. This translates into CASKRGGSYEQYF.